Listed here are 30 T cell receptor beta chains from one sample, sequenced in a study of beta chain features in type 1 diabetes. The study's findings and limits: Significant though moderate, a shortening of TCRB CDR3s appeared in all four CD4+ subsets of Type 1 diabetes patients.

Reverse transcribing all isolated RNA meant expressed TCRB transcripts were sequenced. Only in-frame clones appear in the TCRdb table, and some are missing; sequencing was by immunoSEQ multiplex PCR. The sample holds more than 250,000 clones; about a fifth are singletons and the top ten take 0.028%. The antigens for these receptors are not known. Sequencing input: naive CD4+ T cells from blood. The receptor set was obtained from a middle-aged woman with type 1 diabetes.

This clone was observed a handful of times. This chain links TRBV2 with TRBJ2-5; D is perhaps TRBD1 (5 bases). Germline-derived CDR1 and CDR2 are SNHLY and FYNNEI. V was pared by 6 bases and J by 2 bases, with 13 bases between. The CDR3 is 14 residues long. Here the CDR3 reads CASRDSGRQETQYF. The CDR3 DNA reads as TGTGCCAGCAGAGACAGTGGGCGGCAAGAGACCCAGTACTTC.

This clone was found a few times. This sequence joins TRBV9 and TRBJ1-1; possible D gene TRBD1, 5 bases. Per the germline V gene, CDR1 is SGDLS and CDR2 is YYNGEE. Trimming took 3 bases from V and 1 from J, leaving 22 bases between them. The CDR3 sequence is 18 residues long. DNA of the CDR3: TGTGCCAGCAGCGACAGTAGTTCGGGGGTGGGCTGGAACACTGAAGCTTTCTTT. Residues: CASSDSSSGVGWNTEAFF.

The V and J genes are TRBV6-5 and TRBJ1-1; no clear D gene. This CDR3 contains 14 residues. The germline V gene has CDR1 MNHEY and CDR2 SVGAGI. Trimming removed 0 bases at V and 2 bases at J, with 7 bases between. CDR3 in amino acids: CASSYSDFNTEAFF. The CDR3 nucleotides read TGTGCCAGCAGTTACTCGGACTTCAACACTGAAGCTTTCTTT.

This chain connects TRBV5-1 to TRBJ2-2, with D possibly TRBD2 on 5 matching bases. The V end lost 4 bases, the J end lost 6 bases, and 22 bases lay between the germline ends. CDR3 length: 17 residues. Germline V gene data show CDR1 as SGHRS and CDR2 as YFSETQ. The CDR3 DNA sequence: TGCGCCAGCAGCCTCAGGCCCGCCCACTCCGGGGCCGGGGAGCTGTTTTTT. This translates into CASSLRPAHSGAGELFF.

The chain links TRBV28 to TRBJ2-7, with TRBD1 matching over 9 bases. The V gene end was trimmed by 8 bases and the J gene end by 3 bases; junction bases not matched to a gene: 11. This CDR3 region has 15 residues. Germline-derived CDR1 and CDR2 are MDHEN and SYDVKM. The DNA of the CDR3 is TGTGCCAGCCAACCCGGGACAGGGTTGCGCTACGAGCAGTACTTC. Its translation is CASQPGTGLRYEQYF.

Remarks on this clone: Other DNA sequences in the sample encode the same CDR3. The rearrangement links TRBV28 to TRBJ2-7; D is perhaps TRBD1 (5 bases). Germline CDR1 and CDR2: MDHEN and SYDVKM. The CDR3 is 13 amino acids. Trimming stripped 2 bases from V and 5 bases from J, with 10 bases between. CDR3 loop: CASSLPGLDEQYF. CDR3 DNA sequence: TGTGCCAGCAGTTTACCAGGGCTCGACGAGCAGTACTTC.

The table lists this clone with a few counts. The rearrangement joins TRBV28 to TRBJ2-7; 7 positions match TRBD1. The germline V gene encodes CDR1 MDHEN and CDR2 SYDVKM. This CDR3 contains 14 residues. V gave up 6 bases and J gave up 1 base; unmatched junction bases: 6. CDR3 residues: CASRPQGKSYEQYF. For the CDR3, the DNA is TGTGCCAGCAGGCCACAGGGGAAGTCCTACGAGCAGTACTTC. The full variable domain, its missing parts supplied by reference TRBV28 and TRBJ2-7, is DVKVTQSSRYLVKRTGEKVFLECVQDMDHENMFWYRQDPGLGLRLIYFSYDVKMKEKGDIPEGYSVSREKKERFSLILESASTNQTSMYLCASRPQGKSYEQYFGPGTRLTVT.

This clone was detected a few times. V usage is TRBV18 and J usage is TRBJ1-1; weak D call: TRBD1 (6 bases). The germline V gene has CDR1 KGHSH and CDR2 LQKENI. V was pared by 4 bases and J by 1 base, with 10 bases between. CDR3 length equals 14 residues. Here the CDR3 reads CASSLPQGNTEAFF. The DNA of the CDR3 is TGTGCCAGCTCACTCCCACAGGGGAACACTGAAGCTTTCTTT. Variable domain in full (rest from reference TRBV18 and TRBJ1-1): NAGVMQNPRHLVRRRGQEARLRCSPMKGHSHVYWYRQLPEEGLKFMVYLQKENIIDESGMPKERFSAEFPKEGPSILRIQQVVRGDSAAYFCASSLPQGNTEAFFGQGTRLTVV.

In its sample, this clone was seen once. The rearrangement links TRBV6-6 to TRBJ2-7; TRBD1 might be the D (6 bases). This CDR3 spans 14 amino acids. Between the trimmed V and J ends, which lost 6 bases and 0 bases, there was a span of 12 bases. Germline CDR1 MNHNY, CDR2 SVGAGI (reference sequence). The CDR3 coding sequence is TGTGCCAGCAGGCCCGGGACACCCTCCTACGAGCAGTACTTC. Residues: CASRPGTPSYEQYF.

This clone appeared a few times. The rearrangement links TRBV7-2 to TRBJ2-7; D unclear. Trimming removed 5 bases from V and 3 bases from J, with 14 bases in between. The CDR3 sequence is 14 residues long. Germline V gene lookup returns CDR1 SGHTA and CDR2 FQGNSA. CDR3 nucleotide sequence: TGTGCCAGCAGCCTGAGCCTCGACTTCTACGAGCAGTACTTC. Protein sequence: CASSLSLDFYEQYF.

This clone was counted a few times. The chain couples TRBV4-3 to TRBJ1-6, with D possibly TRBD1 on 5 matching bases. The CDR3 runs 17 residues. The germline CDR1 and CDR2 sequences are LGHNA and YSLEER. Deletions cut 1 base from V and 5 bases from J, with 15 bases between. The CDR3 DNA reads TGCGCCAGCAGCCAAGGACCCTGGGGCAGCCATAATTCACCCCTCCACTTT. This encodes CASSQGPWGSHNSPLHF.

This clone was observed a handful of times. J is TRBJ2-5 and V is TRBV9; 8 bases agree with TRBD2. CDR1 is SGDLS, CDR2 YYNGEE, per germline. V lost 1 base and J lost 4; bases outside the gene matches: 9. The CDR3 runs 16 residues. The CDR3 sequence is CASSVYLREGLETQYF. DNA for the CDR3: TGTGCCAGCAGCGTATACCTCCGGGAGGGCCTAGAGACCCAGTACTTC.

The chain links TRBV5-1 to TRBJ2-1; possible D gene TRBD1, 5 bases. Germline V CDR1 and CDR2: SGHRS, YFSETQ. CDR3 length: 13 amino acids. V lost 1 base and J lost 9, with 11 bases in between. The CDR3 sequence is CASSLLGQTEQFF. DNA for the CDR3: TGCGCCAGCAGCTTGCTGGGGCAGACTGAGCAGTTCTTC.

The CDR3 loop is CASSRQANQPQHF. The CDR3 DNA reads TGTGCCAGCTCACGGCAGGCGAATCAGCCCCAGCATTTT. J is TRBJ1-5 and V is TRBV18; D is undetermined. Trimming pared 4 bases from V and 4 bases from J, leaving 8 bases between. This CDR3 has 13 amino acids. Germline assignment: CDR1 KGHSH and CDR2 LQKENI.

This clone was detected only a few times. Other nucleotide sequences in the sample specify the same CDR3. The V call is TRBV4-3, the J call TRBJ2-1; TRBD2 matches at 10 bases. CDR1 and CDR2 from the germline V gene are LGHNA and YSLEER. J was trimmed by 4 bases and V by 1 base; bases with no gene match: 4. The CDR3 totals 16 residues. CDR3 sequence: CASSQGGLASYNEQFF. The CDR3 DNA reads TGCGCCAGCAGCCAAGGGGGACTAGCGAGTTACAATGAGCAGTTCTTC.

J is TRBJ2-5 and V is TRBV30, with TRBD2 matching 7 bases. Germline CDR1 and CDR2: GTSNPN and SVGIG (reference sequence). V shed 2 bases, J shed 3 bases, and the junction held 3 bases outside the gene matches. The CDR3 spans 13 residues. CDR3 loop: CAWSLAVEETQYF. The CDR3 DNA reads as TGTGCCTGGAGTCTAGCGGTCGAAGAGACCCAGTACTTC.

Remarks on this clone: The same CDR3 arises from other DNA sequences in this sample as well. CDR3: CASGIGQSYEQYF. In nucleotides, the CDR3 is TGTGCCAGCGGTATTGGACAGTCCTACGAGCAGTACTTC. V and J are TRBV28 and TRBJ2-7; D might be TRBD1 (6 bases). The length of the CDR3 is 13 residues. The V gene lost 8 bases and the J gene lost 1 base, with 12 bases spanning the gap. Germline assignment: CDR1 MDHEN and CDR2 SYDVKM.

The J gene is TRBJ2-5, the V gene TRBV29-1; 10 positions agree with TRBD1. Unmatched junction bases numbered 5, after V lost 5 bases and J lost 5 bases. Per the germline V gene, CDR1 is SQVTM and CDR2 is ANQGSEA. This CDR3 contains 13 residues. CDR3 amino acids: CSVMTGGRETQYF. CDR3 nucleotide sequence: TGCAGCGTTATGACAGGGGGCCGGGAGACCCAGTACTTC.

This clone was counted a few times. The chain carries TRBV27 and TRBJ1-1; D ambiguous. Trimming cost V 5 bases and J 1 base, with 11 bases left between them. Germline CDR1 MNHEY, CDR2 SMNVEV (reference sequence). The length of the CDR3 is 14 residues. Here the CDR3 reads CASSPSEWNTEAFF. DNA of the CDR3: TGTGCCAGCAGTCCCTCTGAGTGGAACACTGAAGCTTTCTTT.

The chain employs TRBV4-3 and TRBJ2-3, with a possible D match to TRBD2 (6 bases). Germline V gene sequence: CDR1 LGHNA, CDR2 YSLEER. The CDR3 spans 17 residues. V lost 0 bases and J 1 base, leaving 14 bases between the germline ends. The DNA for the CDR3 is TGCGCCAGCAGCCAAGATAGGGGAAGGAGGGGCACAGATACGCAGTATTTT. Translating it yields CASSQDRGRRGTDTQYF.

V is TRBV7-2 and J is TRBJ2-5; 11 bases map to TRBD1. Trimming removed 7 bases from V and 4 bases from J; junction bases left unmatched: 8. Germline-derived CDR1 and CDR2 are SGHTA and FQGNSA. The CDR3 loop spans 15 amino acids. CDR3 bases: TGTGCCAGCACCCCCCACGGGACAGGGGGAGAGACCCAGTACTTC. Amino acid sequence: CASTPHGTGGETQYF.

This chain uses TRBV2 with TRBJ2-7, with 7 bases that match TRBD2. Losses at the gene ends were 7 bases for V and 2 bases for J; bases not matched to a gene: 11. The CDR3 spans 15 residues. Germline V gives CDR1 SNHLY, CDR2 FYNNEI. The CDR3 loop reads CASTLGVAGAYEQYF. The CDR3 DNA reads TGTGCCAGCACCCTAGGGGTAGCGGGCGCCTACGAGCAGTACTTC.

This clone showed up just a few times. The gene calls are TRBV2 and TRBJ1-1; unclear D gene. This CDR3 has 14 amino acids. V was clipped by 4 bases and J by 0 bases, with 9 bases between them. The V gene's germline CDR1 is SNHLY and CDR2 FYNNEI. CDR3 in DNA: TGTGCCAGCAGTGTGTTACAGCTGAACACTGAAGCTTTCTTT. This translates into CASSVLQLNTEAFF.

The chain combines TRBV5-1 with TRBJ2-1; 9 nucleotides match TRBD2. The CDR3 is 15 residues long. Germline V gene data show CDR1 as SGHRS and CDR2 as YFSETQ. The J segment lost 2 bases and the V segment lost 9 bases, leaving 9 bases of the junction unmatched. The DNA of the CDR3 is TGCGCCACCTCTATAGCGGGAGATCCCTACAATGAGCAGTTCTTC. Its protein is CATSIAGDPYNEQFF.

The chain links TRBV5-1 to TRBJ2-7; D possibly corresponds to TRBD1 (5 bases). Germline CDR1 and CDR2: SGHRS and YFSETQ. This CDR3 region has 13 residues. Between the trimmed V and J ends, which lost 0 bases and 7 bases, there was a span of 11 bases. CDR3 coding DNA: TGCGCCAGCAGCTTGGATAGGGGCCGGGAGCAGTACTTC. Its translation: CASSLDRGREQYF.

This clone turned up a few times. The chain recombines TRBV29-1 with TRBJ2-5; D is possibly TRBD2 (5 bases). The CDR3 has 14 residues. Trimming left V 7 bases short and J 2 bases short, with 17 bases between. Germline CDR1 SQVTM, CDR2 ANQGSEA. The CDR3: CSAGLRLIQETQYF. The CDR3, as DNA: TGCAGCGCCGGACTGCGACTGATACAAGAGACCCAGTACTTC.

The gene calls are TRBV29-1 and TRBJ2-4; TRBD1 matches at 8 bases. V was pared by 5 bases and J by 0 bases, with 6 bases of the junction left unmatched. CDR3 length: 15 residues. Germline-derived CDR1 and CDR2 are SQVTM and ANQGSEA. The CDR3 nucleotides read TGCAGCGTTAGCTACAGGGGGTTAGCCAAAAACATTCAGTACTTC. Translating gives CSVSYRGLAKNIQYF.

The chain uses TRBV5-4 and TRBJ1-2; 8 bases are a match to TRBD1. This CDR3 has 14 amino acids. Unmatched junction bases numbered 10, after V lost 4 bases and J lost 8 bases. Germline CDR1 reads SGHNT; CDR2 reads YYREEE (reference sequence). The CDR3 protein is CASSLFGTGRGYTF. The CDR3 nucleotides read TGTGCCAGCAGCCTATTTGGGACAGGCCGAGGCTACACCTTC.

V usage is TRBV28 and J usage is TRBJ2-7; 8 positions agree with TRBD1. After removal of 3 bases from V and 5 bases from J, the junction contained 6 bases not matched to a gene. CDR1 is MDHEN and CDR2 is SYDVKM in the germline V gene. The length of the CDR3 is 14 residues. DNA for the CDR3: TGTGCCAGCAGTTTCCTGGACAGGGTGAACGAGCAGTACTTC. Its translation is CASSFLDRVNEQYF. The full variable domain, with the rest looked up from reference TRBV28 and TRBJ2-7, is DVKVTQSSRYLVKRTGEKVFLECVQDMDHENMFWYRQDPGLGLRLIYFSYDVKMKEKGDIPEGYSVSREKKERFSLILESASTNQTSMYLCASSFLDRVNEQYFGPGTRLTVT.

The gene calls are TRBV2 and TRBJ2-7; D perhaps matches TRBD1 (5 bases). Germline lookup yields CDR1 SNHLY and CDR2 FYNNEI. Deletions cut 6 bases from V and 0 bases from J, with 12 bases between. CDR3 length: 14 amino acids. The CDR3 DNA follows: TGTGCCAGCAGCGAAAGTGGGGCCTCCTACGAGCAGTACTTC. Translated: CASSESGASYEQYF.